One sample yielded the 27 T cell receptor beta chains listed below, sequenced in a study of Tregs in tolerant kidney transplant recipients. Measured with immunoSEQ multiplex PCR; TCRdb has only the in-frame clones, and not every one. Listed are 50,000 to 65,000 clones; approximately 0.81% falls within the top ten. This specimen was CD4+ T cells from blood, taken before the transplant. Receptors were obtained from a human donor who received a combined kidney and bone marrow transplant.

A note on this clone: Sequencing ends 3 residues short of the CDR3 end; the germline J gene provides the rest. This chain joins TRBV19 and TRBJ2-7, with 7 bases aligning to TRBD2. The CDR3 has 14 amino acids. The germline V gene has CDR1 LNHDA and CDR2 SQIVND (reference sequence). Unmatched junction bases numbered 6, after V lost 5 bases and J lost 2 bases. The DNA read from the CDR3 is TGTGCCAGTAGTGCAGCTAGCGGCCCCTACGAG. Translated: CASSAASGPYE. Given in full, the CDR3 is CASSAASGPYEQYF.

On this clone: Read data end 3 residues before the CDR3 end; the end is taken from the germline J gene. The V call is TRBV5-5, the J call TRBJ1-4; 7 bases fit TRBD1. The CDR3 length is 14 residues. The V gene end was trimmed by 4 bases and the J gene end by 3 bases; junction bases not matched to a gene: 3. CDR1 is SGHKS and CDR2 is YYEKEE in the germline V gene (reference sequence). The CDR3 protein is CASSADRANEKLFF. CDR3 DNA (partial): TGTGCCAGCAGCGCCGACAGGGCTAATGAAAAA.

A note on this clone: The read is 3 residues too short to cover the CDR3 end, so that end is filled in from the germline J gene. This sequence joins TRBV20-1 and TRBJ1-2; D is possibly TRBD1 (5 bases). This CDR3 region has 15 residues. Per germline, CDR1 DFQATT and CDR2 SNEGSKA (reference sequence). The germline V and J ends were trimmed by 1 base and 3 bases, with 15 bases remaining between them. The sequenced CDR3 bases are TGCAGTGCTAGAGGTACCAGGGTAACGCACTATGGC. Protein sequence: CSARGTRVTHYG. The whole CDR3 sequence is CSARGTRVTHYGYTF.

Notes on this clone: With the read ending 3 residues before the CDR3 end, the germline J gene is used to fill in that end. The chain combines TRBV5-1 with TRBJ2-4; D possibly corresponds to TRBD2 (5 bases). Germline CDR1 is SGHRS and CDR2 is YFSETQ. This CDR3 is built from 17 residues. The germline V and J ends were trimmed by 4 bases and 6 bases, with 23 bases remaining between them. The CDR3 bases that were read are TGCGCCAGCAGCATCGGTGCGGGTCTCGGCGAATCAAACATT. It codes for CASSIGAGLGESNI. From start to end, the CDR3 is CASSIGAGLGESNIQYF.

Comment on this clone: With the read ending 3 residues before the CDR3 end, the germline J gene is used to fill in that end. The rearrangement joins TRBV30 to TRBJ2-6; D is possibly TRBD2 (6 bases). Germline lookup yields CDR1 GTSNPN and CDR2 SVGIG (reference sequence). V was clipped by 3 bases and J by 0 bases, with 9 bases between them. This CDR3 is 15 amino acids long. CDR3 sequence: CAWRRGISGANVLTF. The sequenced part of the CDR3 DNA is TGTGCCTGGAGACGGGGGATCTCTGGGGCCAACGTC.

The CDR3 bases that were read are TGTGCCAGTAGCACCATGGACTCTTATGGC. It codes for CASSTMDSYG. The whole CDR3 sequence is CASSTMDSYGYTF. The rearrangement links TRBV19 to TRBJ1-2; no clear D. The CDR3 extends 3 residues past the end of the read, so its final part is completed from the germline J gene. Trimming left V 6 bases short and J 5 bases short, with 13 bases between. Germline loops: CDR1 LNHDA, CDR2 SQIVND (reference sequence). This CDR3 spans 13 amino acids.

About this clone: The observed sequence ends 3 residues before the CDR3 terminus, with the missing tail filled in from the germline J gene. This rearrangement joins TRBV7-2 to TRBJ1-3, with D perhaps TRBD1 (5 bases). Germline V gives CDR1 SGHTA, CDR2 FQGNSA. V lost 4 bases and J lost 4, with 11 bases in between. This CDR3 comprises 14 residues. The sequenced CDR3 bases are TGTGCCAGCAGCTCACAGGTGCGAGGAAACACC. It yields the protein CASSSQVRGNT. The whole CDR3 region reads CASSSQVRGNTIYF.

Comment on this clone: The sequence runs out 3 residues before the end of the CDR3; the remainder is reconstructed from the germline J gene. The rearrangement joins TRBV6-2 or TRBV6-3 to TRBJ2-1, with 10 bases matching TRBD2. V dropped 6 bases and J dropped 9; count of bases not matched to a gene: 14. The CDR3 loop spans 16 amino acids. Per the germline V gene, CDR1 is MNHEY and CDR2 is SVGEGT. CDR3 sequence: CASRHGASGSKVEQFF. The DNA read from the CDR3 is TGTGCCAGCAGACACGGGGCTAGCGGGAGTAAGGTTGAG.

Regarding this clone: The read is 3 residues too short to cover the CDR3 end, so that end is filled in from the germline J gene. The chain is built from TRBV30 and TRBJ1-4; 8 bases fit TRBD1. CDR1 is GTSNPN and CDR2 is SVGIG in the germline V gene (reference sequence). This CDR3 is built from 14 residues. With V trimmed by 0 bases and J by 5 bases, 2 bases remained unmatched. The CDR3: CAWSVGQGNEKLFF. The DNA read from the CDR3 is TGTGCCTGGAGTGTAGGACAGGGAAATGAAAAA.

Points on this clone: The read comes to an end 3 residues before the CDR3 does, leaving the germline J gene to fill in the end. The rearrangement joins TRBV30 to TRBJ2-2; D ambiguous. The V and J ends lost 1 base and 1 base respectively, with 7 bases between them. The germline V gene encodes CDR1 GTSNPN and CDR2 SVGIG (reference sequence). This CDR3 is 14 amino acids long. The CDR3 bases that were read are TGTGCCTGGAGTGGGGCGTTGAACACCGGGGAG. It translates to CAWSGALNTGE. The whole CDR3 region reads CAWSGALNTGELFF.

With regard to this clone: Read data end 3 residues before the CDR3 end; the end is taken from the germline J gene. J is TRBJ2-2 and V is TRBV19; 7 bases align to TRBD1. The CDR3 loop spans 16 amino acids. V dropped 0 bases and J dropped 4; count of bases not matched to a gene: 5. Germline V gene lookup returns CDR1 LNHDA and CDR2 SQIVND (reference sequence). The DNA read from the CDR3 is TGTGCCAGTAGTATAGAAGGGGGCAGGAGCACCGGGGAG. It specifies CASSIEGGRSTGE. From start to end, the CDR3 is CASSIEGGRSTGELFF.

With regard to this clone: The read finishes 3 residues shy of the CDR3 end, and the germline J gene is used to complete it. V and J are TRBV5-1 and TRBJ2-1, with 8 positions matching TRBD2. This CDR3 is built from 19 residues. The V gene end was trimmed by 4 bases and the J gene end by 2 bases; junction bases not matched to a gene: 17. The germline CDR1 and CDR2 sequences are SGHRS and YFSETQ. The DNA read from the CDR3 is TGCGCCAGCAGCCGGGTACCGTTTACTAGCGGTCTTGCCTACAATGAG. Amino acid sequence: CASSRVPFTSGLAYNE. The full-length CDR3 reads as CASSRVPFTSGLAYNEQFF.

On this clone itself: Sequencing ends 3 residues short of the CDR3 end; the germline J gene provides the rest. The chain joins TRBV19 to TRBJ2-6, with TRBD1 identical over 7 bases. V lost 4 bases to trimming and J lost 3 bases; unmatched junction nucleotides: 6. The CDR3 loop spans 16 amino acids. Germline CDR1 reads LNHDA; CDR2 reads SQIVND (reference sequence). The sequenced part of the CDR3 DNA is TGTGCCAGTAGTAGACAGGGTTCAGGTGGGGCCAACGTC. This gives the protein CASSRQGSGGANV. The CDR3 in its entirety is CASSRQGSGGANVLTF.

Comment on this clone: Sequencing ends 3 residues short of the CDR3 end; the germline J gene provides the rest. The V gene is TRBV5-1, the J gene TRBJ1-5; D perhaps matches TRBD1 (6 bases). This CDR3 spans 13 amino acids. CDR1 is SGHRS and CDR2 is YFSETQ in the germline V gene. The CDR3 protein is CASTLAGAPPQHF. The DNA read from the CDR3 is TGCGCCAGCACCCTAGCGGGGGCCCCCCCC.

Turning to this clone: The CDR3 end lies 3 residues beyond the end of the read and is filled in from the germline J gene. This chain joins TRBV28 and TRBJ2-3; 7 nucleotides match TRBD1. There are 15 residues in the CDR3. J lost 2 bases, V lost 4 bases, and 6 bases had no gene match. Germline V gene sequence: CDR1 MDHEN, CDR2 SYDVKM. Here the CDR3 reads CASSSYRGNTDTQYF. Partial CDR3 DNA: TGTGCCAGCAGTTCCTACAGGGGCAACACAGATACG. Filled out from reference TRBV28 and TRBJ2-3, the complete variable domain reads DVKVTQSSRYLVKRTGEKVFLECVQDMDHENMFWYRQDPGLGLRLIYFSYDVKMKEKGDIPEGYSVSREKKERFSLILESASTNQTSMYLCASSSYRGNTDTQYFGPGTRLTVL.

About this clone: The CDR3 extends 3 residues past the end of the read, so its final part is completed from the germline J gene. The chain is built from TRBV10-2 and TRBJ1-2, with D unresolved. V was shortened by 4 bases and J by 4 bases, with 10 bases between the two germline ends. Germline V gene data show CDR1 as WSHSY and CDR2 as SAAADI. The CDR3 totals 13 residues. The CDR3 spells CASSAAVSYGYTF. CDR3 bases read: TGCGCCAGCAGTGCCGCAGTATCCTATGGC.

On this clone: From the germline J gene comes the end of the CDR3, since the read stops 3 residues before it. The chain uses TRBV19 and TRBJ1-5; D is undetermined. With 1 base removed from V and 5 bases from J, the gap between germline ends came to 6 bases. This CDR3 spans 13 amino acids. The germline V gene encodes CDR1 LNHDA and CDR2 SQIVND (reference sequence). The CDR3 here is CASSIAFDQPQHF. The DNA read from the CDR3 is TGTGCCAGTAGTATAGCCTTTGATCAGCCC.

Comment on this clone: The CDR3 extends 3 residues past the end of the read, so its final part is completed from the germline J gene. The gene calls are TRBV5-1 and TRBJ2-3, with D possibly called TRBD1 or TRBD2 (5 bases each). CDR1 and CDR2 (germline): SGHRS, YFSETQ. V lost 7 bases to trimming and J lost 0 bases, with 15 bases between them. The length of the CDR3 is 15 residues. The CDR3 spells CASLKEGRSTDTQYF. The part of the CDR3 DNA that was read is TGCGCCAGCCTGAAAGAGGGGCGAAGCACAGATACG.

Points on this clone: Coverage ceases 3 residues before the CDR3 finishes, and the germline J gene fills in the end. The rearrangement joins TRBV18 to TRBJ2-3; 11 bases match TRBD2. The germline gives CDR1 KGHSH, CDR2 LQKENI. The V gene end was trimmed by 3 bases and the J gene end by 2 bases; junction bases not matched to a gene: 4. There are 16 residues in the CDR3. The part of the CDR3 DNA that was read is TGTGCCAGCTCACCGGTGACTAGCGGGGCCACAGATACG. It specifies CASSPVTSGATDT. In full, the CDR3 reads CASSPVTSGATDTQYF. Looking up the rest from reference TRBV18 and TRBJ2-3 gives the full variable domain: NAGVMQNPRHLVRRRGQEARLRCSPMKGHSHVYWYRQLPEEGLKFMVYLQKENIIDESGMPKERFSAEFPKEGPSILRIQQVVRGDSAAYFCASSPVTSGATDTQYFGPGTRLTVL.

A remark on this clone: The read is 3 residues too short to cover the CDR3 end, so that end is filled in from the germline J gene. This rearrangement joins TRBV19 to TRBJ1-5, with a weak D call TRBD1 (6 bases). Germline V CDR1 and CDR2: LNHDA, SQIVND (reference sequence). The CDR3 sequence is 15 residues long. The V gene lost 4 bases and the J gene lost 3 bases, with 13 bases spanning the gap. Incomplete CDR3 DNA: TGTGCCAGTAGTACCTATACAGGGAACAATCAGCCC. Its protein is CASSTYTGNNQP. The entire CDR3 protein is CASSTYTGNNQPQHF.

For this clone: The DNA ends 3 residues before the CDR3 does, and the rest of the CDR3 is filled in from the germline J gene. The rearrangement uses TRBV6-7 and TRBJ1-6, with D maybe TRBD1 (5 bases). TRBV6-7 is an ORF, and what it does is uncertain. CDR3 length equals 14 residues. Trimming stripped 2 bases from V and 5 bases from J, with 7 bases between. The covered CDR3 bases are TGTGCCAGCAGTTACCAGGGAAATAATTCACCC. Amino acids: CASSYQGNNSP. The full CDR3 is CASSYQGNNSPLHF.

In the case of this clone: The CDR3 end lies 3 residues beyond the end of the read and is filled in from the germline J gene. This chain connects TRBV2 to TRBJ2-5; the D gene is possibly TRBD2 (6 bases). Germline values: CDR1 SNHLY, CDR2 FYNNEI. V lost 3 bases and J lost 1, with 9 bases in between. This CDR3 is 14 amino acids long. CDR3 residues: CASSEGLPQETQYF. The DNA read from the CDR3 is TGTGCCAGCAGTGAGGGACTTCCCCAAGAGACC.

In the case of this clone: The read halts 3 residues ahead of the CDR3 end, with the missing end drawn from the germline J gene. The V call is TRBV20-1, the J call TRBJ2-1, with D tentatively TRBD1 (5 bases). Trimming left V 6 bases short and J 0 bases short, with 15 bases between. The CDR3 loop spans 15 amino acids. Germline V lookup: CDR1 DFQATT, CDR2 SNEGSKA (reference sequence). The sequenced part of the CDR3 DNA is TGCAGTGCACCGGACAAACCGAGCTCCTACAATGAG. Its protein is CSAPDKPSSYNE. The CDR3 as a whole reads CSAPDKPSSYNEQFF.

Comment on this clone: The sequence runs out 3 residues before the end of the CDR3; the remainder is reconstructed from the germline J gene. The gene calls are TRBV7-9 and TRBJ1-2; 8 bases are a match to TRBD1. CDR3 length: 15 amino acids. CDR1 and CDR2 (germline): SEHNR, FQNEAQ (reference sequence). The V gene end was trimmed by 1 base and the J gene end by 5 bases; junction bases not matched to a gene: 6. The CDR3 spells CASSLDLQGAYGYTF. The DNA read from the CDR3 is TGTGCCAGCAGCTTAGATTTGCAGGGGGCATATGGC.

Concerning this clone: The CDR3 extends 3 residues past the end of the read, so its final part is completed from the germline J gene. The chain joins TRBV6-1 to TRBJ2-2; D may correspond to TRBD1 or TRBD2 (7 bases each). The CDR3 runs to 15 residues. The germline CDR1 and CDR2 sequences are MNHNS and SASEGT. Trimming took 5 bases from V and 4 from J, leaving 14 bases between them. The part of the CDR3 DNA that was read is TGTGCCAGCAGTCAAGGGGGCGGGGGCACCGGGGAG. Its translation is CASSQGGGGTGE. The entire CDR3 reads CASSQGGGGTGELFF.

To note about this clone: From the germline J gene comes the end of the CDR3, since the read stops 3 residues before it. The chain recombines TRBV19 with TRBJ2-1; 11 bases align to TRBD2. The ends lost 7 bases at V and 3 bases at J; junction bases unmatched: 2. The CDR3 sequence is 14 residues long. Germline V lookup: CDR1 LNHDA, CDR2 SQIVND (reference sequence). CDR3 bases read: TGTGCCAGTACGGGACTAGCGGACTACAATGAG. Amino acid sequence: CASTGLADYNE. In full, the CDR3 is CASTGLADYNEQFF.

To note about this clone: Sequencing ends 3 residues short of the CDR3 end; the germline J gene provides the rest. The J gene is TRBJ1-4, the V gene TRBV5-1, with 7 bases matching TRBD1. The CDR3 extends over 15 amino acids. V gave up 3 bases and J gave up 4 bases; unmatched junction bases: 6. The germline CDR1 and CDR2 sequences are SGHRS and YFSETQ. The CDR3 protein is CASSSGTVLNEKLFF. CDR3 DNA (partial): TGCGCCAGCAGCTCTGGGACAGTCCTTAATGAAAAA. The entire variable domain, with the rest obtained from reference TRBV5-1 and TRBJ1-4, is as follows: KAGVTQTPRYLIKTRGQQVTLSCSPISGHRSVSWYQQTPGQGLQFLFEYFSETQRNKGNFPGRFSGRQFSNSRSEMNVSTLELGDSALYLCASSSGTVLNEKLFFGSGTQLSVL.